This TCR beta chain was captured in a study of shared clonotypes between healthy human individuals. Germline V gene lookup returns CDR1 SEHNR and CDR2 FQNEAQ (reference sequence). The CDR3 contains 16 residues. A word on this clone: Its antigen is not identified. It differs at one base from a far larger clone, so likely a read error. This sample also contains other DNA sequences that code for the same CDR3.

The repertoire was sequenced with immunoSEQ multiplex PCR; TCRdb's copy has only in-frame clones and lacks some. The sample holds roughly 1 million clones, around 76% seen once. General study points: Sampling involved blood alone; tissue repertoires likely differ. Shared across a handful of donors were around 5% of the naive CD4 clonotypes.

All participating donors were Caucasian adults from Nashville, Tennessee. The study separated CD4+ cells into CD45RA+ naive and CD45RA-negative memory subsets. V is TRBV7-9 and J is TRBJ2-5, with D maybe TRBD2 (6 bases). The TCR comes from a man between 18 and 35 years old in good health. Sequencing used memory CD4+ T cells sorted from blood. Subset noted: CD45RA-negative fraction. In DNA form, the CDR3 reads TGTGCCAGTAGCTTAGCGGCTAGCTTGGGTGGAGAGACCCAGTACTTC. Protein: CASSLAASLGGETQYF. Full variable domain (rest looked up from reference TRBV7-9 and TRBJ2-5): DTGVSQNPRHKITKRGQNVTFRCDPISEHNRLYWYRQTLGQGPEFLTYFQNEAQLEKSRLLSDRFSAERPKGSFSTLEIQRTEQGDSAMYLCASSLAASLGGETQYFGPGTRLLVL.